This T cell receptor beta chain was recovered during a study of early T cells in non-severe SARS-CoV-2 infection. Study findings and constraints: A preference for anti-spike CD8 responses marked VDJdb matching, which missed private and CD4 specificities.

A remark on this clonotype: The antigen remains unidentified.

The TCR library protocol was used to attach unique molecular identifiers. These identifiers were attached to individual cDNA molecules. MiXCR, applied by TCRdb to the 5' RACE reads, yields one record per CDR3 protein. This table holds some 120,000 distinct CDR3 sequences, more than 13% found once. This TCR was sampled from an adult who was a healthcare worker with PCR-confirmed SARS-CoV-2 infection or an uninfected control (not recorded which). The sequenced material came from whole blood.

The CDR3 is CATLEGWEQPQHF. In DNA form, the CDR3 reads TGCGCCACCCTGGAGGGATGGGAGCAGCCCCAGCATTTT. The rearrangement uses TRBV10-2 and TRBJ1-5; D call uncertain. Germline V lookup: CDR1 WSHSY, CDR2 SAAADI. The V end lost 10 bases, the J end lost 7 bases, and 17 bases lay between the germline ends. This CDR3 comprises 13 residues.